Listed below are T cell receptor beta chains from one sample, sequenced in a study of control samples from healthy donors and cancer patients. Repertoires were generated with immunoSEQ multiplex PCR, while TCRdb's copy carries only in-frame clones and drops some. This sample has some 150,000 clones, with 95% to 96% found just once. Sequencing used blood. The receptors stem from a woman aged 25 to 39 in good health. CDR3s include the opening cysteine and the closing phenylalanine or tryptophan. The order of the fields is CDR3 DNA, CDR3 protein, V gene, J gene, D gene, clone size. A D gene is named only where the DNA matches it firmly. Clone size is stated in some rows and not others, as once, few, many or a class when expanded.

CDR3 DNA: TGTGCCAGCAGTTCCGGGGGATACACCTCCATGAACACTGAAGCTTTCTTT; CDR3 protein: CASSSGGYTSMNTEAFF; V gene: TRBV28; J gene: TRBJ1-1; D gene: .; clone size: .
CDR3 DNA: TGTGCCAGTGGATGGGTCTGGACAAATGAAAAACTGTTTTTT; CDR3 protein: CASGWVWTNEKLFF; V gene: TRBV28; J gene: TRBJ1-4; D gene: .; clone size: .
CDR3 DNA: TGTGCCAGTGATGCGGGACAGGGAAATTCACCCCTCCACTTT; CDR3 protein: CASDAGQGNSPLHF; V gene: TRBV6-5; J gene: TRBJ1-6; D gene: TRBD1; clone size: .
CDR3 DNA: TGTGCCAGCTCACCAACCGGGGACGGCAACTATGGCTACACCTTC; CDR3 protein: CASSPTGDGNYGYTF; V gene: TRBV18; J gene: TRBJ1-2; D gene: .; clone size: .
CDR3 DNA: TGTGCCACCAGTGACCAGGGGACAGGGGCAGCCCAGCATTTT; CDR3 protein: CATSDQGTGAAQHF; V gene: TRBV24-1; J gene: TRBJ1-5; D gene: TRBD1; clone size: .
CDR3 DNA: TGCAGCGTCGTACAGGGGGCAAGGGAGCAGTACTTC; CDR3 protein: CSVVQGAREQYF; V gene: TRBV29-1; J gene: TRBJ2-7; D gene: TRBD1; clone size: .
CDR3 DNA: TGTGCCAGCAGCTTGTTGAGGGCTAGACAGCCCCAGCATTTT; CDR3 protein: CASSLLRARQPQHF; V gene: TRBV5-4; J gene: TRBJ1-5; D gene: .; clone size: .
CDR3 DNA: TGTGCCAGCAGCAGGGTCAATGAGCAGTTCTTC; CDR3 protein: CASSRVNEQFF; V gene: TRBV6-5; J gene: TRBJ2-1; D gene: .; clone size: .
CDR3 DNA: TGTGCCAGCAGTTTAAGGCACACAGATACGCAGTATTTT; CDR3 protein: CASSLRHTDTQYF; V gene: TRBV27; J gene: TRBJ2-3; D gene: .; clone size: .
CDR3 DNA: TGCGCCAGCAGCCCCGGGACGGACGGAAACACCATATATTTT; CDR3 protein: CASSPGTDGNTIYF; V gene: TRBV5-1; J gene: TRBJ1-3; D gene: .; clone size: .
CDR3 DNA: TGTGCCAGCAGCGGAGGGGGTCGTGAAAAACTGTTTTTT; CDR3 protein: CASSGGGREKLFF; V gene: TRBV9; J gene: TRBJ1-4; D gene: .; clone size: .
CDR3 DNA: TGTGCCAGCTCACTCCAGGGGAACTCCTACGAGCAGTACTTC; CDR3 protein: CASSLQGNSYEQYF; V gene: TRBV18; J gene: TRBJ2-7; D gene: .; clone size: .
CDR3 DNA: TGCGCCAGCAGCTTACAGGGATTGGATCAGCCCCAGCATTTT; CDR3 protein: CASSLQGLDQPQHF; V gene: TRBV5-1; J gene: TRBJ1-5; D gene: .; clone size: .
CDR3 DNA: TGTGCCAGCAGTTACTCGAGTTTATTAGAGACGCAGTATTTT; CDR3 protein: CASSYSSLLETQYF; V gene: TRBV6-5; J gene: TRBJ2-3; D gene: .; clone size: .
CDR3 DNA: TGTGCCAGCAGTAACGATTTATCTGAGGGGGCTTTCTTT; CDR3 protein: CASSNDLSEGAFF; V gene: TRBV12-3/TRBV12-4; J gene: TRBJ1-1; D gene: .; clone size: .
CDR3 DNA: TGTGCCAGCAGTGAACCTCCCGGTGAAGCTTTCTTT; CDR3 protein: CASSEPPGEAFF; V gene: TRBV6-1; J gene: TRBJ1-1; D gene: .; clone size: .
CDR3 DNA: TGTGCCACCAGTGATTCGGACAGGGCCCAAGAGACCCAGTACTTC; CDR3 protein: CATSDSDRAQETQYF; V gene: TRBV24-1; J gene: TRBJ2-5; D gene: TRBD1; clone size: .
CDR3 DNA: TGTGCCAGCAGCTCTACCCCGTGGGCTAAAAATTCACCCCTCCACTTT; CDR3 protein: CASSSTPWAKNSPLHF; V gene: TRBV27; J gene: TRBJ1-6; D gene: .; clone size: .
CDR3 DNA: TGTGCCAGTAGTACTGGACTAGCGGTGGGTAGGGAGACCCAGTACTTC; CDR3 protein: CASSTGLAVGRETQYF; V gene: TRBV19; J gene: TRBJ2-5; D gene: TRBD2; clone size: .
CDR3 DNA: TGTGCCACCAGCAGGAACAGGGGATCCGGGGAGCTGTTTTTT; CDR3 protein: CATSRNRGSGELFF; V gene: TRBV15; J gene: TRBJ2-2; D gene: TRBD1; clone size: .
CDR3 DNA: TGTGCCAGTAGTATCGCGAACACCGGGGAGCTGTTTTTT; CDR3 protein: CASSIANTGELFF; V gene: TRBV19; J gene: TRBJ2-2; D gene: .; clone size: .
CDR3 DNA: TGTGCCAGTAGGGACAATCCAAATTCACCCCTCCACTTT; CDR3 protein: CASRDNPNSPLHF; V gene: TRBV6-4; J gene: TRBJ1-6; D gene: .; clone size: .
CDR3 DNA: TGTGCCAGCAGCAAAACCTGGACCACTGAAGCTTTCTTT; CDR3 protein: CASSKTWTTEAFF; V gene: TRBV14; J gene: TRBJ1-1; D gene: .; clone size: once
CDR3 DNA: TGTGCCAGCAGTTACGACGGCCAGAAAAACATTCAGTACTTC; CDR3 protein: CASSYDGQKNIQYF; V gene: TRBV6-5; J gene: TRBJ2-4; D gene: .; clone size: once
CDR3 DNA: TGTGCCAGCACATCGACAGGGGGCTATGGCTACACCTTC; CDR3 protein: CASTSTGGYGYTF; V gene: TRBV25-1; J gene: TRBJ1-2; D gene: TRBD1; clone size: .
CDR3 DNA: TGTGCCAGCTCAATCCTAGAGGGGAGGGACAATGAGCAGTTCTTC; CDR3 protein: CASSILEGRDNEQFF; V gene: TRBV18; J gene: TRBJ2-1; D gene: TRBD2; clone size: .
CDR3 DNA: TGTGCCAGCGGGCCCGGGACAGAAAACTACGAGCAGTACTTC; CDR3 protein: CASGPGTENYEQYF; V gene: TRBV28; J gene: TRBJ2-7; D gene: TRBD1; clone size: .
CDR3 DNA: TGTGCCACCAGCGCCGACCGACACCGGTCGGGACTCCCGGGTGAAGGGGAGCTGTTTTTT; CDR3 protein: CATSADRHRSGLPGEGELFF; V gene: TRBV15; J gene: TRBJ2-2; D gene: .; clone size: once
CDR3 DNA: TGTGCCACCAGTGATTGGGGGACAGGGGACACCGGGGAGCTGTTTTTT; CDR3 protein: CATSDWGTGDTGELFF; V gene: TRBV24-1; J gene: TRBJ2-2; D gene: TRBD1; clone size: .
CDR3 DNA: TGTGCCAGCAGCTGGCTTTTGGCCCAAGAGACCCAGTACTTC; CDR3 protein: CASSWLLAQETQYF; V gene: TRBV5-5; J gene: TRBJ2-5; D gene: .; clone size: .
CDR3 DNA: TGTGCCAGCAGCCAAGAGGGCTCCTCTGGAAACACCATATATTTT; CDR3 protein: CASSQEGSSGNTIYF; V gene: TRBV4-2; J gene: TRBJ1-3; D gene: .; clone size: .
CDR3 DNA: TGCAGTGTCGGACCCTACGAGCAGTACTTC; CDR3 protein: CSVGPYEQYF; V gene: TRBV20-1; J gene: TRBJ2-7; D gene: .; clone size: few
CDR3 DNA: TGTGCCAGCAGTTCACCCCGAGGACAGGTTGCTGTCTACGAGCAGTACTTC; CDR3 protein: CASSSPRGQVAVYEQYF; V gene: TRBV27; J gene: TRBJ2-7; D gene: TRBD1; clone size: once
CDR3 DNA: TGTGCCAGCAGTCGTGAGACGGCCGAAGCTTTCTTT; CDR3 protein: CASSRETAEAFF; V gene: TRBV12-3/TRBV12-4; J gene: TRBJ1-1; D gene: .; clone size: .
CDR3 DNA: TGCAGCGCACTACGACTAGCGGGATACAATGAGCAGTTCTTC; CDR3 protein: CSALRLAGYNEQFF; V gene: TRBV29-1; J gene: TRBJ2-1; D gene: TRBD2; clone size: .
CDR3 DNA: TGTGCCAGCAGCTTGAACAGCGCCAAGGGCTACACCTTC; CDR3 protein: CASSLNSAKGYTF; V gene: TRBV5-6; J gene: TRBJ1-2; D gene: .; clone size: .
CDR3 DNA: TGCGCCAGCAGTGAGGACGGGAATCAGCCCCAGCATTTT; CDR3 protein: CASSEDGNQPQHF; V gene: TRBV10-1; J gene: TRBJ1-5; D gene: .; clone size: .
CDR3 DNA: TGTGCCAGCAGTTTAGTCGGATACAATCAGCCCCAGCATTTT; CDR3 protein: CASSLVGYNQPQHF; V gene: TRBV27; J gene: TRBJ1-5; D gene: .; clone size: .
CDR3 DNA: TGTGCCAGCAGCCTAGCGCTGATGCAAGAGACCCAGTACTTC; CDR3 protein: CASSLALMQETQYF; V gene: TRBV2; J gene: TRBJ2-5; D gene: .; clone size: .
CDR3 DNA: TGTGCCAGCTCACCAACAGGGGGGACTGGAAACACCATATATTTT; CDR3 protein: CASSPTGGTGNTIYF; V gene: TRBV18; J gene: TRBJ1-3; D gene: TRBD1; clone size: .
CDR3 DNA: TGCGCCAGCAGCTTGACCAGAACAGACACAGATACGCAGTATTTT; CDR3 protein: CASSLTRTDTDTQYF; V gene: TRBV5-1; J gene: TRBJ2-3; D gene: .; clone size: .
CDR3 DNA: TGTGCCAGCAACCGACAGGGGTACACCGGGGAGCTGTTTTTT; CDR3 protein: CASNRQGYTGELFF; V gene: TRBV11-2; J gene: TRBJ2-2; D gene: TRBD1; clone size: .
CDR3 DNA: TGTGCCAGCAGACCCTCCAGCCTTTGGACAGATACGCAGTATTTT; CDR3 protein: CASRPSSLWTDTQYF; V gene: TRBV28; J gene: TRBJ2-3; D gene: .; clone size: .
CDR3 DNA: TGTGCCAGCAGCCCCCACACGCGTACTCTAGCTTTCTTT; CDR3 protein: CASSPHTRTLAFF; V gene: TRBV21-1; J gene: TRBJ1-1; D gene: .; clone size: few
CDR3 DNA: TGTGCCAGCAGTCCCCTTTGGGAGGACTACGAGCAGTACTTC; CDR3 protein: CASSPLWEDYEQYF; V gene: TRBV28; J gene: TRBJ2-7; D gene: .; clone size: .
CDR3 DNA: TGCGCCAGCAGCCAAAGCGCAACTAATGAAAAACTGTTTTTT; CDR3 protein: CASSQSATNEKLFF; V gene: TRBV4-1; J gene: TRBJ1-4; D gene: .; clone size: .
CDR3 DNA: TGTGCCAGCAGCTTCGTTGGGCTTGAAGCTTTCTTT; CDR3 protein: CASSFVGLEAFF; V gene: TRBV5-6; J gene: TRBJ1-1; D gene: .; clone size: .
CDR3 DNA: TGTGCCAGCTCACCAGGGCTAGCGGGAGGGCGCCAGGCCAAAAACATTCAGTACTTC; CDR3 protein: CASSPGLAGGRQAKNIQYF; V gene: TRBV18; J gene: TRBJ2-4; D gene: TRBD2; clone size: .
CDR3 DNA: TGTGCCAGCAGCTTCAGGGTAGTGGGGCAGCCCCAGCATTTT; CDR3 protein: CASSFRVVGQPQHF; V gene: TRBV28; J gene: TRBJ1-5; D gene: .; clone size: .
CDR3 DNA: TGTGCCATCAGTGAGTCAAATTCCTACGAGCAGTACTTC; CDR3 protein: CAISESNSYEQYF; V gene: TRBV10-3; J gene: TRBJ2-7; D gene: .; clone size: .
CDR3 DNA: TGTGCCAGCAGCCAAGGCACGGGTCGCAAGGCCACTGAAGCTTTCTTT; CDR3 protein: CASSQGTGRKATEAFF; V gene: TRBV3-1/TRBV3-2; J gene: TRBJ1-1; D gene: .; clone size: .
CDR3 DNA: TGTGCCAGTAGTATCAGACTAGGCCCAGATACGCAGTATTTT; CDR3 protein: CASSIRLGPDTQYF; V gene: TRBV19; J gene: TRBJ2-3; D gene: .; clone size: .
CDR3 DNA: TGTGCCAGCAGCCAACGTATTTCGGGAGGGGGCTCCTACGAGCAGTACTTC; CDR3 protein: CASSQRISGGGSYEQYF; V gene: TRBV3-1/TRBV3-2; J gene: TRBJ2-7; D gene: TRBD2; clone size: .
CDR3 DNA: TGTGCCAGCAGCCAAGATATCCAGGGCTACATGAACACTGAAGCTTTCTTT; CDR3 protein: CASSQDIQGYMNTEAFF; V gene: TRBV3-1/TRBV3-2; J gene: TRBJ1-1; D gene: .; clone size: .
CDR3 DNA: TGCGCCAGCAGCTTGGAGCGACATACCGGGGAGCTGTTTTTT; CDR3 protein: CASSLERHTGELFF; V gene: TRBV5-1; J gene: TRBJ2-2; D gene: .; clone size: .
CDR3 DNA: TGTGCCAGCAGTCAAATGAGTGGGCAGTTCTTC; CDR3 protein: CASSQMSGQFF; V gene: TRBV14; J gene: TRBJ2-1; D gene: .; clone size: .
CDR3 DNA: TGTGCCCGCGACAGTAGAAATGGCTACACCTTC; CDR3 protein: CARDSRNGYTF; V gene: TRBV30; J gene: TRBJ1-2; D gene: .; clone size: .